This TCR beta chain is from a study of T cells after yellow fever vaccination (dated by TCRdb to the late 2010s). As for the study more broadly: Libraries from fractions with low cell numbers were prepared with the SMART-Seq v4 Ultra Low Input RNA kit. Blood was drawn at multiple timepoints before and after primary and secondary immunization, with bulk PBMC replicates and cell subsets isolated. Bulk TCR alpha and beta repertoires were sequenced longitudinally to track T-cell clones before and after primary and booster YFV17D yellow fever vaccination. Two healthy male donors made up the cohort, one aged 18 to 30 years and the other aged 30 to 39 years.

Remarks on this clonotype: The antigen it recognizes is unknown. Per-base qualities were not stored, and no clone one base away is much larger.

V is clipped by 0 bases and J by 0 bases, and the sequence between their germline boundaries is 8 bases long. The CDR3, cysteine through phenylalanine, is 14 amino acids long. CDR3 DNA is the only sequence kept; it has 42 bases, read in frame from the first base. The CDR1 and CDR2 encoded by the germline V gene (reference sequence) are DFQATT and SNEGSKA. The sample's treatment or condition label is to be understood as: live attenuated yellow fever vaccine strain. A standard Ficoll-Paque protocol was used to isolate PBMCs from peripheral blood. Dynabeads CD4 and CD8 positive selection kits were used to isolate CD4 and CD8 T-cell fractions. RNA was extracted with TriZol from bulk PBMCs, CD4 and CD8 fractions, and dextramer-positive and dextramer-negative fractions. Broad study findings and their caveats: Only a couple of donors were included in the study, so the extent to which the findings can be generalized is limited. The secondary T-cell response was found to be weaker but faster than the primary response, with a peak reached on day 5 rather than on day 15. After the booster, most clones that had expanded after primary vaccination were detected again (about 95% of CD4 and over 75% of CD8), suggesting broad maintenance of memory. A small fraction of clonotypes appeared in both the CD4 and CD8 compartments, likely as a result of convergent recombination. Computational filtering was required because FACS-sorted repertoires could contain abundant contaminating clonotypes from the bulk population.

TCR cDNA was synthesized by 5'RACE template switching, through which a universal primer site and unique molecular identifiers were introduced. Priming of cDNA synthesis was performed from both the TCR alpha and TCR beta constant segments. Library amplification used two PCR steps, and the second PCR step added sample barcodes and sequencing adapters. Sequencing of the libraries was done on either Illumina HiSeq 2500 (2x100 bp) or NovaSeq (2x150 bp). The authors' analysis ran thus. Reads were demultiplexed and collapsed into UMI consensus sequences with MIGEC, and V(D)J alignment was performed with MiXCR. Clonotypes responding to the vaccine were identified with edgeR on replicate PBMC samples, with the criteria of FDR below 0.01 and a log2 fold change above 5 up to day 15. Each bulk clonotype was labeled CD4 or CD8 based on which sequenced repertoire, CD4 or CD8, contained the clonotype at higher abundance. TCRdb redid the processing of the public reads, applying fastp at Q25 and MiXCR, and retained in-frame beta chains. Each entry is one CDR3 protein sequence, shown with its most common DNA and genes. The V and J calls were not made by the authors but by TCRdb's processing. The table for this sample lists about 240,000 distinct CDR3 sequences; 6.9% of them were counted only once. The ten largest clones represent roughly 0.93% of the sample.

The sequencing here drew on CD4+ T cells sorted from PBMCs, taken 15 days after the yellow fever booster vaccination. The receptor was isolated from a man in his thirties or forties who received the YFV17D yellow fever vaccine. This sequence uses TRBV20-1 and TRBJ2-5; the D gene is not confidently resolved. CDR3 reads: CSARDLRYQETQYF. The sequenced DNA is TGCAGTGCTAGAGATCTACGGTACCAAGAGACCCAGTACTTC.